A single sample is the source of the 2 T cell receptor beta chains below, sequenced in a study of T cell responses to AZD1222 COVID-19 vaccine. Method: immunoSEQ multiplex PCR; TCRdb's copy keeps in-frame clones and lacks some. The data contain about 220,000 clones, roughly 91% of them singletons. Here the sequenced sample was peripheral blood, taken on day 0 of MenACWY control vaccination. The receptors come from an adult in good health.

This chain connects TRBV4-1 to TRBJ2-7; weak D call: TRBD2 (6 bases). V was clipped by 0 bases and J by 2 bases, with 17 bases between them. The CDR3 sequence is 17 residues long. The germline V gene has CDR1 MGHRA and CDR2 YSYEKL. The CDR3 is CASSQDPRRGAPYEQYF. The CDR3 DNA reads TGCGCCAGCAGCCAAGATCCGAGGCGGGGCGCTCCCTACGAGCAGTACTTC.

This chain joins TRBV28 and TRBJ2-7, with a weak D call TRBD1 (5 bases). V was shortened by 3 bases and J by 5 bases, with 8 bases between the two germline ends. From germline, CDR1 is MDHEN and CDR2 SYDVKM. The CDR3 consists of 12 residues. CDR3 in amino acids: CASSFAGNEQYF. The CDR3 DNA is TGTGCCAGCAGTTTTGCAGGGAACGAGCAGTACTTC.